These T cell receptor beta chains were read from a single sample in a study of blood T cell repertoires in COVID-19. Sequencing was performed with immunoSEQ multiplex PCR; in TCRdb, only in-frame clones are kept and a portion is missing. The repertoire includes around 400,000 clones, roughly 90% of them detected once, and approximately 1.5% sits in the top ten. The sequencing input was PBMCs or T cells enriched from blood (not recorded which). These receptors originate from a young woman who had recovered from COVID-19. CDR3s include the opening cysteine and the closing phenylalanine or tryptophan. The D gene is left open where the match is weak. Clone size is stated in some rows and not others, as once, few, many or a class when expanded.

J gene,V gene,clone size,D gene,CDR3 length,CDR3 protein,CDR3 DNA
TRBJ2-5,TRBV6-5,NA,NA,13,CASSFRPRETQYF,TGTGCCAGCAGTTTCAGGCCTCGGGAGACCCAGTACTTC
TRBJ1-4,TRBV19,NA,NA,14,CASSTTGTNEKLFF,TGTGCCAGTAGTACGACAGGTACTAATGAAAAACTGTTTTTT
TRBJ2-6,TRBV7-9,once,NA,16,CASSFPQGSGANVLTF,TGTGCCAGCAGCTTCCCTCAGGGGTCTGGGGCCAACGTCCTGACTTTC
TRBJ1-3,TRBV5-6,NA,NA,15,CASSQGFSTGNTIYF,TGTGCCAGCAGCCAGGGGTTTTCAACTGGAAACACCATATATTTT
TRBJ1-3,TRBV15,NA,NA,16,CATSSPLRADGNTIYF,TGTGCCACCAGCAGCCCACTGAGGGCTGACGGAAACACCATATATTTT
TRBJ2-3,TRBV19,NA,NA,15,CASSIPGAEEDTQYF,TGTGCCAGTAGTATACCGGGAGCAGAAGAAGATACGCAGTATTTT
TRBJ2-3,TRBV7-2,NA,TRBD2,15,CASGPLAGLQDTQYF,TGTGCCAGCGGACCGCTAGCGGGACTTCAAGATACGCAGTATTTT
TRBJ1-5,TRBV6-5,NA,NA,13,CASSFTVNQPQHF,TGTGCCAGCAGTTTTACAGTAAATCAGCCCCAGCATTTT
TRBJ2-3,TRBV5-4,NA,TRBD2,15,CASSLRGGGTDTQYF,TGTGCCAGCAGCTTGCGGGGGGGCGGCACAGATACGCAGTATTTT
TRBJ1-1,TRBV9,once,NA,15,CASSAGQPMNTEAFF,TGTGCCAGCAGCGCAGGACAGCCCATGAACACTGAAGCTTTCTTT
TRBJ1-2,TRBV5-4,few,NA,14,CASSLSGQIYGYTF,TGTGCCAGCAGCTTGTCAGGACAGATCTATGGCTACACCTTC
TRBJ2-2,TRBV18,NA,TRBD2,19,CASSPFTSALVSNTGELFF,TGTGCCAGCTCACCATTTACTAGCGCGCTAGTTTCGAACACCGGGGAGCTGTTTTTT
TRBJ1-5,TRBV6-5,NA,TRBD1,15,CASRPTTGFNQPQHF,TGTGCCAGCAGACCCACGACAGGGTTCAATCAGCCCCAGCATTTT
TRBJ1-2,TRBV7-9,NA,TRBD1,14,CASSRDGTDYGYTF,TGTGCCAGCAGCCGAGACGGGACAGACTATGGCTACACCTTC
TRBJ2-3,TRBV9,NA,NA,16,CASSVGTNPLTDTQYF,TGTGCCAGCAGCGTAGGGACAAATCCCCTCACAGATACGCAGTATTTT
TRBJ1-2,TRBV27,NA,TRBD1,15,CASSPTTGPNYGYTF,TGTGCCAGCAGTCCAACGACAGGGCCCAACTATGGCTACACCTTC
TRBJ1-2,TRBV24-1,NA,TRBD1,14,CATSDWRRQGGYTF,TGTGCCACCAGTGATTGGCGCCGACAGGGAGGCTACACCTTC
TRBJ1-1,TRBV5-6,few,NA,16,CASSSTNDRMNTEAFF,TGTGCCAGCAGCTCAACTAACGACAGGATGAACACTGAAGCTTTCTTT
TRBJ2-4,TRBV6-1,NA,NA,15,CASSEVGGGVGIQYF,TGTGCCAGCAGTGAAGTTGGAGGGGGCGTGGGCATTCAGTACTTC
TRBJ1-1,TRBV27,once,NA,13,CASSPLTGTEAFF,TGTGCCAGCAGTCCACTGACGGGGACTGAAGCTTTCTTT
TRBJ2-3,TRBV3-1/TRBV3-2,NA,NA,12,CASSQVDSQQYF,TGTGCCAGCAGCCAAGTAGACTCACAGCAGTATTTT
TRBJ2-7,TRBV6-1,NA,TRBD2,20,CASSEGYFGGGLAGYYEQYF,TGTGCCAGCAGTGAAGGCTACTTCGGCGGGGGACTAGCGGGATACTACGAGCAGTACTTC
TRBJ1-6,TRBV5-5,once,NA,16,CASSLAFDRRNSPLHF,TGTGCCAGCAGCTTGGCCTTTGACAGGAGAAATTCACCCCTCCACTTT
TRBJ2-2,TRBV7-3,once,NA,15,CASSPAVGGYGELFF,TGTGCCAGCAGCCCGGCGGTCGGCGGGTACGGGGAGCTGTTTTTT
TRBJ2-7,TRBV7-2,NA,TRBD2,17,CASSLGRRGGNSYEQYF,TGTGCCAGCAGCTTAGGTCGGCGGGGGGGTAACTCCTACGAGCAGTACTTC
TRBJ1-4,TRBV29-1,NA,NA,13,CSAVGATNEKLFF,TGCAGCGCGGTTGGAGCAACTAATGAAAAACTGTTTTTT
TRBJ2-7,TRBV4-1,NA,TRBD1,15,CASSLGTGRKDGQYF,TGCGCCAGCAGCCTAGGGACAGGGAGAAAGGACGGGCAGTACTTC
TRBJ1-1,TRBV4-2,NA,NA,16,CASSQEEGQVNTEAFF,TGTGCCAGCAGCCAAGAAGAAGGCCAGGTAAACACTGAAGCTTTCTTT
TRBJ1-1,TRBV5-4,NA,NA,14,CASSWTGGNTEAFF,TGTGCCAGCAGCTGGACGGGAGGGAACACTGAAGCTTTCTTT
TRBJ2-7,TRBV7-7,NA,NA,15,CASSWERRPPYEQYF,TGTGCTAGCAGCTGGGAGAGGCGCCCACCCTACGAGCAGTACTTC
TRBJ2-7,TRBV28,NA,NA,13,CASSLGSSYEQYF,TGTGCCAGCAGTTTGGGCAGCTCCTACGAGCAGTACTTC
TRBJ1-4,TRBV28,once,NA,16,CASIIPLGGGNEKLFF,TGTGCCAGCATCATACCCCTGGGCGGAGGAAATGAAAAACTGTTTTTT
TRBJ1-1,TRBV12-3/TRBV12-4,few,NA,13,CASSFSGNTEAFF,TGTGCCAGCAGTTTCTCAGGGAACACTGAAGCTTTCTTT
TRBJ1-2,TRBV5-1,NA,NA,12,CASSPERSGYTF,TGCGCCAGCAGCCCCGAACGGTCTGGCTACACCTTC
TRBJ2-7,TRBV27,NA,TRBD1,11,CASDRVYEQYF,TGTGCCAGCGACAGGGTGTACGAGCAGTACTTC
TRBJ1-1,TRBV19,NA,NA,17,CASSTPRRWGQNTEAFF,TGTGCCAGTAGCACCCCTAGACGTTGGGGGCAGAACACTGAAGCTTTCTTT
TRBJ1-4,TRBV14,NA,TRBD1,17,CASSRWTGGPTNEKLFF,TGTGCCAGCAGCCGTTGGACAGGCGGGCCGACTAATGAAAAACTGTTTTTT
TRBJ1-6,TRBV28,NA,NA,14,CASRLASATSPLHF,TGTGCCAGCAGACTCGCAAGCGCTACTTCACCCCTCCACTTT
TRBJ2-7,TRBV28,NA,TRBD1,15,CASSFFGTGVYEQYF,TGTGCCAGCAGTTTCTTCGGGACAGGGGTCTACGAGCAGTACTTC
TRBJ1-5,TRBV5-6,NA,TRBD1,15,CASSNGQGLNQPQHF,TGTGCCAGCAGCAATGGACAGGGACTGAATCAGCCCCAGCATTTT
TRBJ2-5,TRBV6-5,once,TRBD2,15,CASTVGLAGEETQYF,TGTGCCAGCACGGTCGGACTAGCGGGGGAGGAGACCCAGTACTTC
TRBJ2-7,TRBV6-4,NA,TRBD1,16,CASSDRLWDRGNEQYF,TGTGCCAGCAGTGACCGATTATGGGACAGGGGTAACGAGCAGTACTTC
TRBJ1-1,TRBV28,NA,TRBD1,15,CASSSITGGGTEAFF,TGTGCCAGCAGTTCAATCACAGGGGGTGGAACTGAAGCTTTCTTT
TRBJ2-5,TRBV11-1,NA,TRBD1,15,CASSLGAGGIKTQYF,TGTGCCAGCAGCTTAGGTGCAGGGGGCATAAAGACCCAGTACTTC
TRBJ1-1,TRBV19,NA,NA,14,CASSWADMNTEAFF,TGTGCCAGTAGTTGGGCTGACATGAACACTGAAGCTTTCTTT
TRBJ2-7,TRBV30,NA,NA,13,CAWRTRGWREQYF,TGTGCCTGGAGAACCAGGGGCTGGAGGGAGCAGTACTTC
TRBJ2-4,TRBV5-1,NA,NA,15,CASSSSVTEKNIQYF,TGCGCCAGCAGCTCCTCTGTGACGGAGAAAAACATTCAGTACTTC
TRBJ1-1,TRBV12-5,NA,TRBD1,15,CASGSRTGSNTEAFF,TGTGCTAGTGGTTCCCGGACAGGGTCAAACACTGAAGCTTTCTTT
TRBJ1-4,TRBV25-1,NA,NA,16,CATGDLIGDLNEKLFF,TGTGCCACGGGGGACCTAATAGGAGATTTGAATGAAAAACTGTTTTTT
TRBJ2-1,TRBV5-1,NA,TRBD1,14,CASSLVGQGQEQFF,TGCGCCAGCAGCTTGGTGGGGCAGGGACAGGAGCAGTTCTTC
TRBJ2-7,TRBV9,NA,TRBD1,13,CASSGDRGYEQYF,TGTGCCAGCAGCGGGGACAGGGGCTACGAGCAGTACTTC
TRBJ2-1,TRBV7-9,NA,TRBD2,17,CASSTPLAGGTDNEQFF,TGTGCCAGCAGTACTCCCCTAGCGGGGGGTACGGACAATGAGCAGTTCTTC